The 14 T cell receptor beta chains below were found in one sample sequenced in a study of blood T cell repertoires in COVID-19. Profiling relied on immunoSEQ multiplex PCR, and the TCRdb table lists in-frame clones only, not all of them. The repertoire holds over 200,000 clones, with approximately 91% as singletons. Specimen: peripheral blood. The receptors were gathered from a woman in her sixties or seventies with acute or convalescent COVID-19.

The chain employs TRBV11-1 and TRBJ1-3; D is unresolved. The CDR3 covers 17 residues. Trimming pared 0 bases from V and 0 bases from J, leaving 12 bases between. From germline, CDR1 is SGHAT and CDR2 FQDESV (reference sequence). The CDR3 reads CASSLAQRQFSGNTIYF. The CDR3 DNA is TGTGCCAGCAGCTTAGCTCAGCGGCAGTTCTCTGGAAACACCATATATTTT.

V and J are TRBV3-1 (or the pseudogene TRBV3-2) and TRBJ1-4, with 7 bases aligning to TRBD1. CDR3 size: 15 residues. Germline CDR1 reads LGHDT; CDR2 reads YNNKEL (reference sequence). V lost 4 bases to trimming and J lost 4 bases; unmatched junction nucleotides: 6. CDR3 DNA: TGTGCCAGCAGCCCCCGGGGACAGCATAATGAAAAACTGTTTTTT. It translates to CASSPRGQHNEKLFF.

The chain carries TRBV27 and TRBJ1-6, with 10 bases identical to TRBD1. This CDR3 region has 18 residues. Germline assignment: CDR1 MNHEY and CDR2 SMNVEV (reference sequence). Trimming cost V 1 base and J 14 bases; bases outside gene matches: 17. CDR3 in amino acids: CASSLYSLGTGEPRTLHF. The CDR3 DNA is TGTGCCAGCAGTTTATACTCCCTCGGGACAGGGGAGCCGCGGACCCTCCACTTT.

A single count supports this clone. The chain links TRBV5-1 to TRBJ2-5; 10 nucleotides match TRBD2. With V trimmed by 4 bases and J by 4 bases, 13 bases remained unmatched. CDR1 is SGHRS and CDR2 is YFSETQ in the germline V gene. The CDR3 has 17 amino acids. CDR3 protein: CASSTGLLAGAIETQYF. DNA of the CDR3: TGCGCCAGCAGCACTGGACTCCTAGCGGGAGCGATAGAGACCCAGTACTTC. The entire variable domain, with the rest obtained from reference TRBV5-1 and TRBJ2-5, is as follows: KAGVTQTPRYLIKTRGQQVTLSCSPISGHRSVSWYQQTPGQGLQFLFEYFSETQRNKGNFPGRFSGRQFSNSRSEMNVSTLELGDSALYLCASSTGLLAGAIETQYFGPGTRLLVL.

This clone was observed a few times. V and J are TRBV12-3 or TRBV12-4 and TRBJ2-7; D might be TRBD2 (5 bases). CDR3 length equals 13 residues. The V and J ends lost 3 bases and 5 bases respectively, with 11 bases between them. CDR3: CASSFLKRDEQYF. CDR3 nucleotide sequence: TGTGCCAGCAGTTTCCTAAAGAGGGACGAGCAGTACTTC.

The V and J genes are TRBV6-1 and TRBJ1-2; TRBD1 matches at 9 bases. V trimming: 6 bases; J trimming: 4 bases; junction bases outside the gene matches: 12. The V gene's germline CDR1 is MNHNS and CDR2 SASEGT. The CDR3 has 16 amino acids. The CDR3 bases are TGTGCCAGCAGAGAAAGGGTCGGGGACAGGGCCTATGGCTACACCTTC. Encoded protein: CASRERVGDRAYGYTF.

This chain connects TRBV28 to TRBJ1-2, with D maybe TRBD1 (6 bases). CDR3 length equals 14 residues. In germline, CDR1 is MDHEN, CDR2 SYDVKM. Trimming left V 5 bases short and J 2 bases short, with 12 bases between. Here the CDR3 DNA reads TGTGCCAGCAGTGCGGACAGTACGAACTATGGCTACACCTTC. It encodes CASSADSTNYGYTF.

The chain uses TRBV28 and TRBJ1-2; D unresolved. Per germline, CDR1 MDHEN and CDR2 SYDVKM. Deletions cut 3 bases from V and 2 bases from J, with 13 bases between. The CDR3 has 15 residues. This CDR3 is CASSFGSAGNYGYTF. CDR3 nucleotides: TGTGCCAGCAGTTTTGGTTCAGCAGGAAACTATGGCTACACCTTC.

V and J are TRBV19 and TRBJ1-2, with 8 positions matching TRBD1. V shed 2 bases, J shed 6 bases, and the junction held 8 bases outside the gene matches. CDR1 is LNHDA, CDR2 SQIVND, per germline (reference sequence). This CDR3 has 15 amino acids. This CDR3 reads CASSITWQGANGYTF. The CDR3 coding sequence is TGTGCCAGTAGTATAACCTGGCAGGGGGCCAATGGCTACACCTTC.

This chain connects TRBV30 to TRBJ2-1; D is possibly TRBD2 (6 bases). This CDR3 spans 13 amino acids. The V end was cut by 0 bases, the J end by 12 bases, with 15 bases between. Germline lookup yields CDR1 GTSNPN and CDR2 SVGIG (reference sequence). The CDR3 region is CAWSVLTSRTQFF. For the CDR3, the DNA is TGTGCCTGGAGTGTATTAACTAGCAGAACGCAGTTCTTC.

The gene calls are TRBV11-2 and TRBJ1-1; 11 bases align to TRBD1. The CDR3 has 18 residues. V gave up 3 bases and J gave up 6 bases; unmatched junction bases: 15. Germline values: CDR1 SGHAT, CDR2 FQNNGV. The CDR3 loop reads CASSFNGLVRDRGAEAFF. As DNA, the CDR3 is TGTGCCAGCAGCTTTAATGGGCTAGTTAGGGACAGGGGGGCTGAAGCTTTCTTT.

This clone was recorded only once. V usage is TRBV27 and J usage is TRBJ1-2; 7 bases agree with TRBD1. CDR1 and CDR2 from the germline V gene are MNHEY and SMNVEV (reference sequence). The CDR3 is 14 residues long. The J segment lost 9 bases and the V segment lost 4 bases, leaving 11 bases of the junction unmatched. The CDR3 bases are TGTGCCAGCAGTTCACTCGGGACAGTCAGGAGCTACACCTTC. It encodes CASSSLGTVRSYTF.

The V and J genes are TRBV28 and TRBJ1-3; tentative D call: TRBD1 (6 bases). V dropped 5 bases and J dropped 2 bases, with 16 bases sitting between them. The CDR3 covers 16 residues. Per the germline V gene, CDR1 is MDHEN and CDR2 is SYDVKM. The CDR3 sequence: CASSVPGTRPGNTIYF. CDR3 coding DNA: TGTGCCAGCAGTGTCCCCGGGACAAGACCTGGAAACACCATATATTTT.

The CDR3 nucleotides read TGTGCCACCAGTGAGGGGACAGTTAACTATGGCTACACCTTC. Translating gives CATSEGTVNYGYTF. V and J are TRBV24-1 and TRBJ1-2; 7 bases are shared with TRBD1. Losses at the gene ends were 4 bases for V and 1 base for J; bases not matched to a gene: 2. Germline assignment: CDR1 KGHDR and CDR2 SFDVKD. The CDR3 covers 14 residues.